The sample holds a few counts of the clone carrying this T cell receptor (beta chain). Its specificity is not known. The germline V gene encodes CDR1 MNHNY and CDR2 SVGAGI (reference sequence). J was trimmed by 5 bases and V by 6 bases; bases with no gene match: 8. The CDR3 consists of 15 residues. Once RNA had been extracted, it was reverse transcribed into cDNA to act as the sequencing template. Profiled with immunoSEQ multiplex PCR; TCRdb holds only in-frame clones, not every one. The sample consists of roughly 7,500 clones, 60% to 80% of them appearing once. Specimens obtained from alopecia areata patients comprised lesional scalp punch biopsies and peripheral blood. This sample stems from a study of CD8+ T cells in alopecia areata. Across the study: Treatment comprised oral tofacitinib, 5 to 10 mg twice daily, in treated patients. The study, taken as a whole, reports: In lesional scalp, particularly from alopecia totalis/universalis, clonality was higher than in normal scalp.

This clonotype was obtained from a human donor with alopecia areata. The genes are TRBV6-6 and TRBJ1-1, with TRBD1 identical over 11 bases. Material: skin, obtained at week 0. The CDR3 nucleotides read TGTGCCAGCAGGGACAGGGGGCGCCGAATAACTGAAGCTTTCTTT. Translation gives CASRDRGRRITEAFF.